This T cell receptor beta chain is drawn from a study of blood T cell repertoires in COVID-19. Across the study: From the United States, Italy and Spain came samples of acute and convalescent COVID-19. In each case, the material was cDNA or gDNA derived from T cells, B-cell-depleted T cells, or PBMCs.

As processed by the authors: Reference gene primers were amplified, and this amplification served to estimate nucleated cell counts. TCRdb's copy holds only in-frame clones and misses some; the assay was immunoSEQ multiplex PCR. V, J and clone size are those of that table, while D and trimming were read from the DNA. Of approximately 260,000 clones detected, nearly 90% appear once; the ten largest clones hold 4% to 5%. Germline values: CDR1 KGHSH, CDR2 LQKENI. The CDR3 length is 19 residues. V lost 2 bases, J lost 1 base, and 23 bases lay in between. The sequenced material came from peripheral blood. The receptor comes from a woman in her 40s who had recovered from COVID-19. The chain employs TRBV18 and TRBJ1-1; possibly TRBD1 for D (5 bases). In DNA, the CDR3 is TGTGCCAGCTCACCATTGGCTATGGGGACTGACAGACCGAACACTGAAGCTTTCTTT. Translating gives CASSPLAMGTDRPNTEAFF.